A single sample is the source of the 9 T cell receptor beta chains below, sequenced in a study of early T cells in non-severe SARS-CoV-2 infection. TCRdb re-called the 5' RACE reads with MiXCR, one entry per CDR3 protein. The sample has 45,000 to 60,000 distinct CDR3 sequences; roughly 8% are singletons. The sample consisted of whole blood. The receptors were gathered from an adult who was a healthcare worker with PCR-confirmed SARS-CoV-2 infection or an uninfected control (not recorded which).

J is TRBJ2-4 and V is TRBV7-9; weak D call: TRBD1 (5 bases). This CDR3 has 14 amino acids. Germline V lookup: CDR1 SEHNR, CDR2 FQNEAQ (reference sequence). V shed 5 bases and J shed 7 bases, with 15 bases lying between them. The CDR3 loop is CASSAAIKGNIQYF. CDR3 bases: TGTGCCAGCAGCGCTGCGATAAAGGGGAACATTCAGTACTTC.

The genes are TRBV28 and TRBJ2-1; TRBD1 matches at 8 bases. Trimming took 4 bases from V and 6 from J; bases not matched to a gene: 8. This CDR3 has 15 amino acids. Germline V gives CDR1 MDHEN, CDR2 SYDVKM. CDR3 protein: CASSSTGAKFNEQFF. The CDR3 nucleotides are TGTGCCAGCAGTTCGACAGGGGCGAAATTCAATGAGCAGTTCTTC.

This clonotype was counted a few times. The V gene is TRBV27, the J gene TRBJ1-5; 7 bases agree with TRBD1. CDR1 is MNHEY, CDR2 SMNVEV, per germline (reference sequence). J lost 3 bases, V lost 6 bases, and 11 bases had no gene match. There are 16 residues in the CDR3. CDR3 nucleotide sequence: TGTGCCAGCAGCCCATCAGAGGGGGCAGTCAATCAGCCCCAGCATTTT. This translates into CASSPSEGAVNQPQHF.

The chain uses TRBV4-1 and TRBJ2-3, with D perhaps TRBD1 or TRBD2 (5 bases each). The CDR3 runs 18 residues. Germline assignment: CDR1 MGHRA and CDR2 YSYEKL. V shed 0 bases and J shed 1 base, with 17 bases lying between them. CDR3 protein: CASSQDPGRFRGTDTQYF. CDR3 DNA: TGCGCCAGCAGCCAAGATCCGGGGCGTTTTCGGGGCACAGATACGCAGTATTTT.

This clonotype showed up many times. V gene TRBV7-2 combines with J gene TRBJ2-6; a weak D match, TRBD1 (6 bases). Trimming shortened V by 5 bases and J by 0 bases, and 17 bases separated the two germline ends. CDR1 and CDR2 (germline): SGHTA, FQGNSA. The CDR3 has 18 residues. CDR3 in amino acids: CASSVRDPGASGANVLTF. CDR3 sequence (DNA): TGTGCCAGCAGCGTCAGGGATCCAGGGGCCTCTGGGGCCAACGTCCTGACTTTC.

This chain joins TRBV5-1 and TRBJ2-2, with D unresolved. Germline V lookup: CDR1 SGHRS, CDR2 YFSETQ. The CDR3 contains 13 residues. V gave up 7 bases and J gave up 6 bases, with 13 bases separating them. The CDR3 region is CASAYQTPGELFF. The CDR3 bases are TGCGCCAGCGCTTACCAGACCCCCGGGGAGCTGTTTTTT.

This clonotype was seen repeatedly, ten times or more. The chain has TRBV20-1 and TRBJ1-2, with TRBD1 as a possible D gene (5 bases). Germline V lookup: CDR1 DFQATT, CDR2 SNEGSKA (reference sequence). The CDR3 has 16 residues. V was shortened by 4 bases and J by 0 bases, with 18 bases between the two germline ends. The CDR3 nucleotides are TGCAGTGCTACTAGGGGCGAAATGAAAGCTAACTATGGCTACACCTTC. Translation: CSATRGEMKANYGYTF.

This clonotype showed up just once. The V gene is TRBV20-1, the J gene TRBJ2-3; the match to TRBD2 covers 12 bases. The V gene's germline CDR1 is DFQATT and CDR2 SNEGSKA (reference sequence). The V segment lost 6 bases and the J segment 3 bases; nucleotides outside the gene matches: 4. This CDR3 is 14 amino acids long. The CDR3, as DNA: TGCAGTGCACCGACTAGCGGGAGAACAGATACGCAGTATTTT. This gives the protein CSAPTSGRTDTQYF.

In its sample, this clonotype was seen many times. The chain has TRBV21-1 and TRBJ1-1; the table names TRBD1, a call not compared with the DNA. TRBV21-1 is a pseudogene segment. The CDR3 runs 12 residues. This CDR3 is CASSPSPPEAFF. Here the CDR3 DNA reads TGTGCCAGCAGCCCCAGCCCCCCTGAAGCTTTCTTT.